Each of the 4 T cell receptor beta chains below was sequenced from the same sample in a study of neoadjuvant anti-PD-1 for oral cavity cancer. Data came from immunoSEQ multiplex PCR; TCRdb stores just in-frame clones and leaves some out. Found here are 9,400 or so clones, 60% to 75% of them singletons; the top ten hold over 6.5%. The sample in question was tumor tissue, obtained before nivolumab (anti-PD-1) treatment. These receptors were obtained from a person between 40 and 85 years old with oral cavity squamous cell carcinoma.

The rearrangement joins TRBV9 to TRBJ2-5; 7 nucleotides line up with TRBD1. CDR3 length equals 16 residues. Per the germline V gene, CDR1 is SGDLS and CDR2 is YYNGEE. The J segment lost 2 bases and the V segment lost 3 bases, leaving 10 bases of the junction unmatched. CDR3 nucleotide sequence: TGTGCCAGCAGCGAGACAGGGTCGGTGAGGCAAGAGACCCAGTACTTC. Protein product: CASSETGSVRQETQYF.

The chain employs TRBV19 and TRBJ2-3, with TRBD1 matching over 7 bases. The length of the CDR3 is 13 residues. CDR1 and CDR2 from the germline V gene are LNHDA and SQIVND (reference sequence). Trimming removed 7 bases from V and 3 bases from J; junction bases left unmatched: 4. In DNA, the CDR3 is TGTGCCAGTAACGACAGGGAAACAGATACGCAGTATTTT. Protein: CASNDRETDTQYF.

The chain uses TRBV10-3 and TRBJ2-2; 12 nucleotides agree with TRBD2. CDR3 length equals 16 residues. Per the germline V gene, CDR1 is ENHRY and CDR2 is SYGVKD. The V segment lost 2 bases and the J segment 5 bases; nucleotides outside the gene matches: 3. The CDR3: CAISEQTSGRTGELFF. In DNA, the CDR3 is TGTGCCATCAGTGAGCAGACTAGCGGGAGAACCGGGGAGCTGTTTTTT.

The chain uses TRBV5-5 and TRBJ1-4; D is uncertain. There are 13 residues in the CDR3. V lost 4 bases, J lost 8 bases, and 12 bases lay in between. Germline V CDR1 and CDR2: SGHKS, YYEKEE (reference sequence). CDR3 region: CASSPPVGEKLFF. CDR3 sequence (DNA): TGTGCCAGCAGCCCACCGGTTGGGGAAAAACTGTTTTTT.